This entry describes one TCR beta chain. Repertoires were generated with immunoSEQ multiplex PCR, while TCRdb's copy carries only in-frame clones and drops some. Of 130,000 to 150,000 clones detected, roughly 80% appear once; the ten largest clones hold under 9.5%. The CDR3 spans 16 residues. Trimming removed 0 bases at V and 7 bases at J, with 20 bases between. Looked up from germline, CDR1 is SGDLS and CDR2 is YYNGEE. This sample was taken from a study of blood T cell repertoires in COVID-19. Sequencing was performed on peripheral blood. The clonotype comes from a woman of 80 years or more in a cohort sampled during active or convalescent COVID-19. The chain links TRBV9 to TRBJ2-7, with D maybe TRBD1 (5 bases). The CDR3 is CASSVDGVTGLGEQYV. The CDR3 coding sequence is TGTGCCAGCAGCGTAGACGGTGTCACAGGTCTTGGGGAGCAGTACGTC.